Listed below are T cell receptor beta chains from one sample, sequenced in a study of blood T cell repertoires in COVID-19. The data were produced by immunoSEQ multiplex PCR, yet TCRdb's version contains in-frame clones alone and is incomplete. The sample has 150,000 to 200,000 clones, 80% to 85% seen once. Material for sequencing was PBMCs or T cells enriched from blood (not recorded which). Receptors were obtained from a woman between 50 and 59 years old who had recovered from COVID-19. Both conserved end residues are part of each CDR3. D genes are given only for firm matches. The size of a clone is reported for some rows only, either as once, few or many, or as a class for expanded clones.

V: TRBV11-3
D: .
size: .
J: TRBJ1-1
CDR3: CASSFSRGTEAFF
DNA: TGTGCCAGCAGCTTTTCCAGGGGCACTGAAGCTTTCTTT

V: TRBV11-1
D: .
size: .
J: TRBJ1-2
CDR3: CASSLWGQDYGYTF
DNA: TGTGCCAGCAGCTTATGGGGCCAGGACTATGGCTACACCTTC

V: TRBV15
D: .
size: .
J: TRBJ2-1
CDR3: CATSSLSYNEQFF
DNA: TGTGCCACCAGCAGCTTATCCTACAATGAGCAGTTCTTC

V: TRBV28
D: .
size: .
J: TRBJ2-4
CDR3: CASRRADLAKNIQYF
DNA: TGTGCCAGCAGAAGAGCGGATCTAGCCAAAAACATTCAGTACTTC

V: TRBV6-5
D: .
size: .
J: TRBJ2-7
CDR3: CASSLLWDSRQQYF
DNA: TGTGCCAGCAGCCTACTTTGGGACTCTCGGCAGCAGTACTTC

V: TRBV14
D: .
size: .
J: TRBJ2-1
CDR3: CASSQDRGGDYNEQFF
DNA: TGTGCCAGCAGCCAAGATAGAGGAGGAGATTACAATGAGCAGTTCTTC

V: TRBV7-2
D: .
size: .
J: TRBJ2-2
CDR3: CASSLLAATGELFF
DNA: TGTGCCAGCAGCTTACTAGCTGCCACCGGGGAGCTGTTTTTT

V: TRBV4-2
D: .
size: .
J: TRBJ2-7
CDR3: CASSLGTFEGEQYF
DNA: TGTGCCAGCAGCCTCGGGACTTTTGAGGGCGAGCAGTACTTC

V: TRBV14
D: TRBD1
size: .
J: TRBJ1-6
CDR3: CASSQGTGNSPLHF
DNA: TGTGCCAGCAGCCAGGGGACAGGCAATTCACCCCTCCACTTT

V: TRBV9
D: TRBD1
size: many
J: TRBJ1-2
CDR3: CASSVGQAFDSNYGYTF
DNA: TGTGCCAGCAGCGTCGGACAGGCGTTTGACTCTAACTATGGCTACACCTTC

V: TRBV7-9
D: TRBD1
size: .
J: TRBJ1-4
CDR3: CASQKTGGVEKLFF
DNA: TGTGCCAGCCAAAAGACAGGGGGCGTTGAAAAACTGTTTTTT

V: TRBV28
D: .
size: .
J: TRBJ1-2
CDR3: CASSVPNPRVSRGYTF
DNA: TGTGCCAGCAGCGTCCCTAATCCCAGGGTCTCTCGGGGCTACACCTTC

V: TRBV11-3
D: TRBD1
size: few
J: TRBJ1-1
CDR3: CASIQGTGMNTEAFF
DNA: TGTGCCAGCATCCAAGGGACAGGGATGAACACTGAAGCTTTCTTT

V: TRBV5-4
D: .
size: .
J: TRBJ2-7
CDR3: CASSLDRGAGYEQYF
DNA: TGTGCCAGCAGCTTAGATCGGGGGGCCGGCTACGAGCAGTACTTC

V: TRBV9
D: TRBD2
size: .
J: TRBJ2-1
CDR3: CASSVAGTSAEQFF
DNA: TGTGCCAGCAGCGTAGCCGGGACTAGCGCGGAGCAGTTCTTC

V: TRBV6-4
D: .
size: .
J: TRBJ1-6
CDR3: CASSDQGFNSPLHF
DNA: TGTGCCAGCAGTGATCAGGGCTTCAATTCACCCCTCCACTTT

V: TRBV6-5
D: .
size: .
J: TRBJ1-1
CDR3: CASRPEPMNTEAFF
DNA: TGTGCCAGCAGGCCCGAACCTATGAACACTGAAGCTTTCTTT

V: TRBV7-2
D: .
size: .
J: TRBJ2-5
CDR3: CASSLKGVDKTQYF
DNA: TGTGCCAGCAGCTTAAAGGGGGTCGATAAGACCCAGTACTTC

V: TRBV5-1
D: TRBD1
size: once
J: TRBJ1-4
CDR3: CASSQGQLNEKLFF
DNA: TGCGCCAGCAGCCAGGGACAGCTAAATGAAAAACTGTTTTTT

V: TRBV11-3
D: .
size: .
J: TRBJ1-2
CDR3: CASSLGQDYGYTF
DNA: TGTGCCAGCAGCTTAGGGCAGGACTATGGCTACACCTTC

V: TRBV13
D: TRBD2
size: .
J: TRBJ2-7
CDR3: CASSPLGSGGSYEQYF
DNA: TGTGCCAGCAGCCCCCTAGGGAGCGGGGGTTCCTACGAGCAGTACTTC

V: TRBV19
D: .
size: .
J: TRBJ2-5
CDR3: CASSRNSGRETQYF
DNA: TGTGCCAGTAGTAGGAACTCAGGGCGGGAGACCCAGTACTTC

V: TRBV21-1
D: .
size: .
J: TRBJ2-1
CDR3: CASRAVCGSHTYNEQFF
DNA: TGTGCCAGCAGAGCAGTCTGCGGGAGCCACACCTACAATGAGCAGTTCTTC

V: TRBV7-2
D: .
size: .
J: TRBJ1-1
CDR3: CASSVDRLANTEAFF
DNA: TGTGCCAGCAGCGTCGACAGACTGGCGAACACTGAAGCTTTCTTT

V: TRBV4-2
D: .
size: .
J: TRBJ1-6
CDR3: CASSQDWRDNSPLHF
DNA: TGTGCCAGCAGCCAAGATTGGAGGGATAATTCACCCCTCCACTTT

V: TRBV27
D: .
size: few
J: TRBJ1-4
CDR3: CASSLLSSRGEKLFF
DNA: TGTGCCAGCAGTTTACTATCCTCCCGGGGTGAAAAACTGTTTTTT

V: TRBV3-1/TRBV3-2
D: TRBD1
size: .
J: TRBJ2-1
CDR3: CASSPPGTGGYNEQFF
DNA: TGTGCCAGCAGCCCACCCGGGACAGGGGGATACAATGAGCAGTTCTTC

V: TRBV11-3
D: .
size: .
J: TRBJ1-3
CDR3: CASRGDGNTIYF
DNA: TGTGCCAGCAGGGGAGATGGAAACACCATATATTTT

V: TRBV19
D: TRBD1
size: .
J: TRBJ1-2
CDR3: CASSIAKTGTGYTF
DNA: TGTGCCAGTAGTATAGCAAAGACAGGGACTGGCTACACCTTC

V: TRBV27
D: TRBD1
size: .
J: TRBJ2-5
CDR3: CASSLYGDRQETQYF
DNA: TGTGCCAGCAGCCTATATGGGGACAGACAAGAGACCCAGTACTTC

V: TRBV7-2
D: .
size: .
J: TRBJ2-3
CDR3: CASSSGLERDTQYF
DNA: TGTGCCAGCAGCTCCGGACTGGAGAGGGATACGCAGTATTTT

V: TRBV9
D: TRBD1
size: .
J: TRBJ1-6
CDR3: CASSVGTGDSPLHF
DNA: TGTGCCAGCAGCGTAGGGACAGGGGATTCACCCCTCCACTTT